This is a list of T cell receptor beta chains from one sample in a study of shared clonotypes between healthy human individuals. The data were produced by immunoSEQ multiplex PCR, yet TCRdb's version contains in-frame clones alone and is incomplete. Here the sample spans about 1.5 million clones, roughly 96% being singletons. The sequencing sample was made of naive CD4+ T cells sorted from blood. These receptors all come from a young man in good health. Each CDR3 is given with its conserved first and last residue. Each record gives: D gene, J gene, V gene, clone size, CDR3 DNA, CDR3 protein. The D gene is left open where the match is weak. Expanded clones get a size class; other rows say once, few or many, or leave the size out.

>NA|TRBJ2-5|TRBV20-1|NA
TGCAGTGCTAGTTTGCGTGAGACCCAGTACTTC
CSASLRETQYF
>NA|TRBJ2-2|TRBV11-2|NA
TGTGCCAGCAGCTTAGATAGGGGGGCCGGGGAGCTGTTTTTT
CASSLDRGAGELFF
>NA|TRBJ2-7|TRBV6-1|NA
TGTGCCAGCAGTGAAAAATTCCACGAGCAGTACTTC
CASSEKFHEQYF
>NA|TRBJ1-1|TRBV7-8|NA
TGTGCCAGCACATTGCCCGGCCCGAAGGCTTTCTTT
CASTLPGPKAFF
>TRBD2|TRBJ2-3|TRBV9|NA
TGTGCCAGCAGCGTAGCCAGCGGGAGTGGAGATACGCAGTATTTT
CASSVASGSGDTQYF
>TRBD1|TRBJ2-7|TRBV7-7|NA
TGTGCTCCAGGGTCCGGGACAGGGGCTTACGAGCAGTACTTC
CAPGSGTGAYEQYF
>NA|TRBJ2-5|TRBV14|NA
TGTGCCAGCAGCCAAGATCTGGGGGAGACCCAGTACTTC
CASSQDLGETQYF
>NA|TRBJ2-1|TRBV11-2|NA
TGTGCCAGCAGCCTGCAGGCGGGGCTAGCCGACAATGAGCAGTTCTTC
CASSLQAGLADNEQFF
>NA|TRBJ1-5|TRBV6-6|once
TGTGCCAGCAGTTACTCCCCAGTTGACAATCAGCCCCAGCATTTT
CASSYSPVDNQPQHF
>TRBD2|TRBJ2-3|TRBV11-2|NA
TGTGCCAGCAGTTTAGCGGGAGGAGTGGCAGATACGCAGTATTTT
CASSLAGGVADTQYF
>TRBD1|TRBJ2-2|TRBV18|NA
TGTGCCAGCTCACCGACAGGGACCGGGGAGCTGTTTTTT
CASSPTGTGELFF
>NA|TRBJ2-2|TRBV5-1|NA
TGCGCCAGCAGTTTGCTAGCGCCCAGCACCGGGGAGCTGTTTTTT
CASSLLAPSTGELFF
>NA|TRBJ1-1|TRBV19|NA
TGTGCCAGTATTGCGGCGGGCAGGGGGAACACTGAAGCTTTCTTT
CASIAAGRGNTEAFF
>NA|TRBJ1-2|TRBV11-2|NA
TGTGCCAGCAGCTTGACCAGGGCCTATGGCTACACCTTC
CASSLTRAYGYTF
>NA|TRBJ1-1|TRBV19|NA
TGTGCCAGTAGTATCATCGCGGCTAACACTGAAGCTTTCTTT
CASSIIAANTEAFF
>TRBD1|TRBJ2-5|TRBV28|NA
TGTGCCAGCAGACGGGGACAGATACAAGAGACCCAGTACTTC
CASRRGQIQETQYF
>TRBD2|TRBJ2-7|TRBV4-2|NA
TGTGCCAGCAGCCATGGACTAGTGCTTTACGAGCAGTACTTC
CASSHGLVLYEQYF
>NA|TRBJ2-7|TRBV10-2|NA
TGCGCCAGCAGTGAGTCGAGGGGGTCAGGGGCCTACGAGCAGTACTTC
CASSESRGSGAYEQYF
>TRBD1|TRBJ1-5|TRBV30|NA
TGTGCCTGGAGCTCCAGGGGGGGGGTCGATTATAGCAATCAGCCCCAGCATTTT
CAWSSRGGVDYSNQPQHF
>NA|TRBJ1-4|TRBV28|NA
TGTGCCAGCAGTTTCCGGGGGGCTAGTAGTAATGAAAAACTGTTTTTT
CASSFRGASSNEKLFF
>NA|TRBJ2-7|TRBV14|NA
TGTGCCAGCAGCCAAGGTCCACAAAGACTATTCACCTACGAGCAGTACTTC
CASSQGPQRLFTYEQYF
>NA|TRBJ1-5|TRBV19|NA
TGTGCCAGTACCGCGAACGACAGACAGTATACCAATCAGCCCCAGCATTTT
CASTANDRQYTNQPQHF
>NA|TRBJ2-7|TRBV5-1|NA
TGCGCCAGCAGCACCGGAGCCTACGAGCAGTACTTC
CASSTGAYEQYF
>TRBD2|TRBJ2-7|TRBV13|NA
TGTGCCAGCAGCTTCTCCCCCACTAGCGGAGTTCCGTGGGAGCAGTACTTC
CASSFSPTSGVPWEQYF
>NA|TRBJ2-1|TRBV29-1|NA
TGCAGCGTTGTGCAGGGGAGATACAATGAGCAGTTCTTC
CSVVQGRYNEQFF
>NA|TRBJ2-5|TRBV6-5|NA
TGTGCCAGCAGCCATGGTGAGACCCAGTACTTC
CASSHGETQYF
>NA|TRBJ1-2|TRBV5-1|NA
TGCGCCAGCAGCGAAAGTCGGGGAGGCTATGGCTACACCTTC
CASSESRGGYGYTF
>TRBD2|TRBJ2-1|TRBV2|NA
TGTGCCAGCAGTCGACTAGCGGGAGGGAACAATGAGCAGTTCTTC
CASSRLAGGNNEQFF
>NA|TRBJ2-7|TRBV28|once
TGTGCCAGCAGTCCACTCCAGGGCGAGCAGTACTTC
CASSPLQGEQYF
>NA|TRBJ2-3|TRBV12-5|NA
TGTGCTAGTGGTCCGGGGGGATGGGACAGGAATACAGATACGCAGTATTTT
CASGPGGWDRNTDTQYF
>TRBD2|TRBJ2-4|TRBV9|NA
TGTGCCAGCAGCGTCCTAGCGGGAGGGCCTGTCATTCAGTACTTC
CASSVLAGGPVIQYF
>NA|TRBJ2-7|TRBV28|NA
TGTGCCAGCAGGGGGTCGACAGTCTACGAGCAGTACTTC
CASRGSTVYEQYF
>TRBD2|TRBJ2-5|TRBV9|NA
TGTGCCAGCAGCGTAGGGGTTAGCGGGGAAGAGACCCAGTACTTC
CASSVGVSGEETQYF
>NA|TRBJ2-3|TRBV7-6|NA
TGTGCCAGCACTCTAGGTGCTAAGACAGATACGCAGTATTTT
CASTLGAKTDTQYF
>NA|TRBJ1-1|TRBV11-2|NA
TGTGCCAGCAGCCCCAAAATGAACACTGAAGCTTTCTTT
CASSPKMNTEAFF
>TRBD1|TRBJ1-2|TRBV15|NA
TGTGCCACCAGCAGGGACAGGGGGCAGAAGTACTATGGCTACACCTTC
CATSRDRGQKYYGYTF
>NA|TRBJ2-3|TRBV7-2|NA
TGTGCCAGCAGCCGCGATAGTGATACGCAGTATTTT
CASSRDSDTQYF
>TRBD1|TRBJ2-7|TRBV7-9|NA
TGTGCCAGCAGCGGGACAGGGGGAGAAATCTACGAGCAGTACTTC
CASSGTGGEIYEQYF
>NA|TRBJ2-7|TRBV7-8|NA
TGTGCCAGCAGCTTAGGGGGGGCTAGCGGTCTCCCTAGGGTACAGTACTTC
CASSLGGASGLPRVQYF
>TRBD1|TRBJ2-7|TRBV18|NA
TGTGCCAGCTCACCTTCAGACAGGGTCGAGCTCGAGCAGTACTTC
CASSPSDRVELEQYF
>NA|TRBJ1-1|TRBV6-5|once
TGTGCCAGCAGAACATCGAACACTGAAGCTTTCTTT
CASRTSNTEAFF
>TRBD1|TRBJ1-2|TRBV9|NA
TGTGCCAGCAGCGTAGTACAGGGGTGGGGCTACACCTTC
CASSVVQGWGYTF
>NA|TRBJ2-7|TRBV25-1|once
TGTGCCAGCAGTGGGTTGGGACGGAGCTCCTACGAGCAGTACTTC
CASSGLGRSSYEQYF
>TRBD2|TRBJ2-3|TRBV4-2|NA
TGTGCCAGCAAGGGAGTTCCCCAAGCACTAGCGGGATCCGGGGATACGCAGTATTTT
CASKGVPQALAGSGDTQYF
>NA|TRBJ2-3|TRBV11-2|NA
TGTGCCAGCAGCTTATCTACGGAGGATACGCAGTATTTT
CASSLSTEDTQYF
>TRBD1|TRBJ1-5|TRBV6-6|NA
TGTGCCAGCAGTTGGGGACAGGGGGCTTCTCGGCCCCAGCATTTT
CASSWGQGASRPQHF
>TRBD1|TRBJ2-1|TRBV5-5|NA
TGTGCCAGCAGCCCAGGGACAGCCTTCTCCTACAATGAGCAGTTCTTC
CASSPGTAFSYNEQFF
>TRBD1|TRBJ2-7|TRBV28|NA
TGTGCCAGCAACTTACAGCCGGGACAGGGTTCGTACGAGCAGTACTTC
CASNLQPGQGSYEQYF
>NA|TRBJ1-1|TRBV10-3|NA
TGTGCCATCAGTGACAGGGTGACTGAAGCTTTCTTT
CAISDRVTEAFF
>NA|TRBJ1-2|TRBV2|NA
TGTGCCAGCAGTGAAGGCATTAACTATGGCTACACCTTC
CASSEGINYGYTF
>TRBD2|TRBJ2-5|TRBV5-1|NA
TGCGCCAGCAGACCTGACCTGGGGGGGGAGACCCAGTACTTC
CASRPDLGGETQYF
>NA|TRBJ2-2|TRBV9|NA
TGTGCCAGCAGCGTACCAGGGCGGACCGGGGAGCTGTTTTTT
CASSVPGRTGELFF